This is a list of T cell receptor beta chains from one sample in a study of cytomegalovirus exposure and HLA in healthy donors. Method: immunoSEQ multiplex PCR; TCRdb's copy keeps in-frame clones and lacks some. The profile shows under 300,000 clones, over 70% of them singletons. Sequencing was done on a sample of PBMCs. The receptors here all came from a woman aged 60 to 75 in good health and CMV-seropositive. Each CDR3 is given with its conserved first and last residue. Fields, in order: J gene, V gene, clone size, D gene, CDR3 DNA, CDR3 protein. D genes are given only for firm matches. Clone size appears in some rows only: once, few, many, or a class for an expanded clone.

J gene: TRBJ1-5
V gene: TRBV6-5
clone size: -
D gene: -
CDR3 DNA: TGTGCCAGCGCCCCGGGAAGCAATCAGCCCCAGCATTTT
CDR3 protein: CASAPGSNQPQHF

J gene: TRBJ2-7
V gene: TRBV15
clone size: -
D gene: TRBD1
CDR3 DNA: TGTGCCACCACAACAGGGGGCGCGGCCGAGCAGTACTTC
CDR3 protein: CATTTGGAAEQYF

J gene: TRBJ1-2
V gene: TRBV7-2
clone size: -
D gene: TRBD1
CDR3 DNA: TGTGCCAGCAGGTCGACGGGACAGGGCGTCTATGGCTACACCTTC
CDR3 protein: CASRSTGQGVYGYTF

J gene: TRBJ2-1
V gene: TRBV18
clone size: -
D gene: TRBD2
CDR3 DNA: TGTGCCAGCTCATTATTAGCGGGGTCTTACTACAATGAGCAGTTCTTC
CDR3 protein: CASSLLAGSYYNEQFF

J gene: TRBJ2-3
V gene: TRBV5-5
clone size: -
D gene: TRBD2
CDR3 DNA: TGTGCCAGCAGCTTGGTAGCGGGAAAGGTAGATACGCAGTATTTT
CDR3 protein: CASSLVAGKVDTQYF

J gene: TRBJ2-1
V gene: TRBV28
clone size: few
D gene: TRBD2
CDR3 DNA: TGTGCCAGCAGTACGGCGGGCGGGAGGAAAAATGAGCAGTTCTTC
CDR3 protein: CASSTAGGRKNEQFF

J gene: TRBJ2-7
V gene: TRBV5-1
clone size: -
D gene: -
CDR3 DNA: TGCGCCAGCAGCTCATCGGGACTCCAAAAAGAGCAGTACTTC
CDR3 protein: CASSSSGLQKEQYF

J gene: TRBJ2-7
V gene: TRBV5-1
clone size: -
D gene: TRBD2
CDR3 DNA: TGCGCCAGCACCGAACTAGCGGACTCCTACGAGCAGTACTTC
CDR3 protein: CASTELADSYEQYF

J gene: TRBJ1-5
V gene: TRBV19
clone size: -
D gene: -
CDR3 DNA: TGTGCCAGTAGTATCTTGTCCGGGAATAGCAATCAGCCCCAGCATTTT
CDR3 protein: CASSILSGNSNQPQHF

J gene: TRBJ2-1
V gene: TRBV13
clone size: -
D gene: TRBD2
CDR3 DNA: TGTGCCAGCAGCCCAGGGACTAGCGGGAGCTCCTACAATGAGCAGTTCTTC
CDR3 protein: CASSPGTSGSSYNEQFF

J gene: TRBJ1-1
V gene: TRBV25-1
clone size: once
D gene: -
CDR3 DNA: TGTGCCAGCAGTGAAACAGGGATTTTGGGTGAAGCTTTCTTT
CDR3 protein: CASSETGILGEAFF

J gene: TRBJ1-2
V gene: TRBV28
clone size: few
D gene: -
CDR3 DNA: TGTGCCAGCAGATCAACCTCGTGGCGGGCCACGAACTATGGCTACACCTTC
CDR3 protein: CASRSTSWRATNYGYTF

J gene: TRBJ2-1
V gene: TRBV11-2
clone size: -
D gene: -
CDR3 DNA: TGTGCCAGCAGCTTAACATCCCCTGAGCAGTTCTTC
CDR3 protein: CASSLTSPEQFF

J gene: TRBJ2-1
V gene: TRBV7-7
clone size: -
D gene: TRBD2
CDR3 DNA: TGTGCTAGCAGCTCCCACGGGGGGGGGCGCAATGAGCAGTTCTTC
CDR3 protein: CASSSHGGGRNEQFF

J gene: TRBJ2-7
V gene: TRBV5-4
clone size: -
D gene: -
CDR3 DNA: TGTGCCAGCAGCTTGGGACTGGCCTCTTCTCGGGAGCAGTACTTC
CDR3 protein: CASSLGLASSREQYF

J gene: TRBJ1-1
V gene: TRBV19
clone size: once
D gene: TRBD1
CDR3 DNA: TGTGCCAGTAGTATAGGGGTTTGGACAGGGAGAAGGAGCACTGAAGCTTTCTTT
CDR3 protein: CASSIGVWTGRRSTEAFF

J gene: TRBJ2-1
V gene: TRBV5-6
clone size: few
D gene: -
CDR3 DNA: TGTGCCAGCAGCTACAGGGTGGTGGGGCAGTTCTTC
CDR3 protein: CASSYRVVGQFF

J gene: TRBJ1-4
V gene: TRBV12-5
clone size: -
D gene: TRBD1
CDR3 DNA: TGTGCTAGTGGTTTGGGACAGGGGTCCTCTAATGAAAAACTGTTTTTT
CDR3 protein: CASGLGQGSSNEKLFF

J gene: TRBJ1-2
V gene: TRBV28
clone size: -
D gene: -
CDR3 DNA: TGTGCCAGCAGCCTGACAGTCAGCTATGGCTACACCTTC
CDR3 protein: CASSLTVSYGYTF

J gene: TRBJ1-1
V gene: TRBV12-5
clone size: -
D gene: -
CDR3 DNA: TGTGCTAGTGGTTTCCCGACAGGAGAGAACACTGAAGCTTTCTTT
CDR3 protein: CASGFPTGENTEAFF

J gene: TRBJ2-3
V gene: TRBV2
clone size: few
D gene: -
CDR3 DNA: TGTGCCAGTCACTACACAGATACGCAGTATTTT
CDR3 protein: CASHYTDTQYF

J gene: TRBJ2-1
V gene: TRBV7-3
clone size: few
D gene: -
CDR3 DNA: TGTGCCAGCAGCTTAGATAGAAGCGGTGAGCAGTTCTTC
CDR3 protein: CASSLDRSGEQFF

J gene: TRBJ2-7
V gene: TRBV2
clone size: -
D gene: -
CDR3 DNA: TGTGCCAGCAGTGAAGAGGTTTGGAGGGGTCCAACCTACGAGCAGTACTTC
CDR3 protein: CASSEEVWRGPTYEQYF

J gene: TRBJ1-2
V gene: TRBV4-1
clone size: -
D gene: -
CDR3 DNA: TGCGCCAGCAGCGTTAGGGAGGGGTATGGCTACACCTTC
CDR3 protein: CASSVREGYGYTF

J gene: TRBJ2-1
V gene: TRBV20-1
clone size: -
D gene: TRBD2
CDR3 DNA: TGCAGTGCTAACGGCGGGAGTGGGCAGTTCTTC
CDR3 protein: CSANGGSGQFF

J gene: TRBJ1-6
V gene: TRBV7-9
clone size: -
D gene: -
CDR3 DNA: TGTGCCAGCAGCTTAGGCAGGGAAATCTATAATTCACCCCTCCACTTT
CDR3 protein: CASSLGREIYNSPLHF

J gene: TRBJ2-1
V gene: TRBV5-1
clone size: -
D gene: TRBD2
CDR3 DNA: TGCGCCAGCAGCTCCCGTTGGCGGGAGCACAATGAGCAGTTCTTC
CDR3 protein: CASSSRWREHNEQFF

J gene: TRBJ2-1
V gene: TRBV7-2
clone size: -
D gene: -
CDR3 DNA: TGTGCCAGCAGCGGCCGTTCCTACAATGAGCAGTTCTTC
CDR3 protein: CASSGRSYNEQFF

J gene: TRBJ1-2
V gene: TRBV19
clone size: -
D gene: -
CDR3 DNA: TGTGCCAGTAGTATCGGAGGCAGGTGGTCCTATGGCTACACCTTC
CDR3 protein: CASSIGGRWSYGYTF

J gene: TRBJ1-2
V gene: TRBV10-3
clone size: -
D gene: -
CDR3 DNA: TGTGCCATCAGTGGGGAGTTGACAATCGGCTACACCTTC
CDR3 protein: CAISGELTIGYTF

J gene: TRBJ2-7
V gene: TRBV14
clone size: -
D gene: TRBD1
CDR3 DNA: TGTGCCAGCAGCCAGCTGACAGGGCCGTACGAGCAGTACTTC
CDR3 protein: CASSQLTGPYEQYF

J gene: TRBJ2-7
V gene: TRBV28
clone size: -
D gene: -
CDR3 DNA: TGTGCCAGCAGTTTGGGTCGGGGACTTGGCGAGCAGTACTTC
CDR3 protein: CASSLGRGLGEQYF

J gene: TRBJ2-7
V gene: TRBV2
clone size: once
D gene: TRBD1
CDR3 DNA: TGTACCAGCAGTGATGGGACAGGGCAATACGAGCAGTACTTC
CDR3 protein: CTSSDGTGQYEQYF

J gene: TRBJ2-1
V gene: TRBV27
clone size: -
D gene: -
CDR3 DNA: TGTGCCAGCAGTTTACCCCCAGTTAATTACAATGAGCAGTTCTTC
CDR3 protein: CASSLPPVNYNEQFF

J gene: TRBJ1-1
V gene: TRBV2
clone size: -
D gene: TRBD1
CDR3 DNA: TGTGCCAGCAACCTGGACAGGGAAACTGAAGCTTTCTTT
CDR3 protein: CASNLDRETEAFF

J gene: TRBJ1-6
V gene: TRBV28
clone size: -
D gene: TRBD1
CDR3 DNA: TGTGCCAGCAGTGCTTACAGGGGGAGCAATTCACCCCTCCACTTT
CDR3 protein: CASSAYRGSNSPLHF

J gene: TRBJ1-5
V gene: TRBV6-6
clone size: -
D gene: -
CDR3 DNA: TGTGCCAGCGTCGGGCAGGGTGACAATCAGCCCCAGCATTTT
CDR3 protein: CASVGQGDNQPQHF

J gene: TRBJ2-2
V gene: TRBV7-9
clone size: -
D gene: -
CDR3 DNA: TGTGCCAGCTTGACAGAGAACACCGGGGAGCTGTTTTTT
CDR3 protein: CASLTENTGELFF

J gene: TRBJ2-1
V gene: TRBV7-7
clone size: once
D gene: TRBD2
CDR3 DNA: TGTGCCAGCAGCTTACAGTGGACTAGCAATGAGCAGTTCTTC
CDR3 protein: CASSLQWTSNEQFF

J gene: TRBJ2-7
V gene: TRBV6-5
clone size: -
D gene: TRBD2
CDR3 DNA: TGTGCCAGCAGTCCCTCCCCAGCGGGGACCTACGAGCAGTACTTC
CDR3 protein: CASSPSPAGTYEQYF

J gene: TRBJ2-7
V gene: TRBV7-9
clone size: -
D gene: TRBD2
CDR3 DNA: TGTGCCAGCAGCTTAGATTGGGGGGGGAGCTTTGGGCAGTACTTC
CDR3 protein: CASSLDWGGSFGQYF

J gene: TRBJ1-4
V gene: TRBV7-6
clone size: -
D gene: TRBD1
CDR3 DNA: TGTGCCAGCAGCTTGGCAGGGGGCGCGATGGAAAAACTGTTTTTT
CDR3 protein: CASSLAGGAMEKLFF

J gene: TRBJ2-1
V gene: TRBV10-1
clone size: -
D gene: TRBD2
CDR3 DNA: TGCGCCAGCAGTCCCGCTAGCGGGAGGCTAAGCTCCTACAATGAGCAGTTCTTC
CDR3 protein: CASSPASGRLSSYNEQFF

J gene: TRBJ2-7
V gene: TRBV9
clone size: -
D gene: -
CDR3 DNA: TGTGCCAGCAGCCCCCCAACTCCCCCTTACGAGCAGTACTTC
CDR3 protein: CASSPPTPPYEQYF

J gene: TRBJ2-7
V gene: TRBV19
clone size: once
D gene: TRBD1
CDR3 DNA: TGTGCCAGTAGTGTAACCGGGACAGGGCTAGGCGAGCAGTACTTC
CDR3 protein: CASSVTGTGLGEQYF

J gene: TRBJ2-7
V gene: TRBV5-1
clone size: -
D gene: TRBD1
CDR3 DNA: TGCGCCAGCAGTACAGGGGCCCCCCACGAGCAGTACTTC
CDR3 protein: CASSTGAPHEQYF

J gene: TRBJ2-7
V gene: TRBV5-4
clone size: -
D gene: -
CDR3 DNA: TGTGCCAGCAGCTTGCACACAGACTACGAGCAGTACTTC
CDR3 protein: CASSLHTDYEQYF

J gene: TRBJ2-1
V gene: TRBV19
clone size: -
D gene: -
CDR3 DNA: TGTGCCAGTAGTAGGGACATGGGCAATGAGCAGTTCTTC
CDR3 protein: CASSRDMGNEQFF

J gene: TRBJ2-7
V gene: TRBV6-6
clone size: once
D gene: -
CDR3 DNA: TGTGCCAGCAGCCTGGGGATAGCGGATACCTACGAGCAGTACTTC
CDR3 protein: CASSLGIADTYEQYF

J gene: TRBJ1-6
V gene: TRBV7-9
clone size: -
D gene: -
CDR3 DNA: TGTGCCAGCAGCTTAACGGACAGCCATAATTCACCCCTCCACTTT
CDR3 protein: CASSLTDSHNSPLHF

J gene: TRBJ2-7
V gene: TRBV2
clone size: -
D gene: TRBD2
CDR3 DNA: TGTGCCAGCAGTCTACTAGCGGGGAGCGAGCAGTACTTC
CDR3 protein: CASSLLAGSEQYF

J gene: TRBJ2-7
V gene: TRBV4-1
clone size: -
D gene: TRBD1
CDR3 DNA: TGCGCCAGCAGCCACGGACAGGGAACGCACGAGCAGTACTTC
CDR3 protein: CASSHGQGTHEQYF

J gene: TRBJ2-1
V gene: TRBV4-2
clone size: -
D gene: TRBD2
CDR3 DNA: TGTGCCAGCAGCCAAGTTTCAGGACTAGCGGGAGTCAATGAGCAGTTCTTC
CDR3 protein: CASSQVSGLAGVNEQFF

J gene: TRBJ2-7
V gene: TRBV11-2
clone size: -
D gene: TRBD2
CDR3 DNA: TGTGCCAGCAGCTCCGGACTAGCGCCGGTCAGGGAGCAGTACTTC
CDR3 protein: CASSSGLAPVREQYF

J gene: TRBJ2-1
V gene: TRBV19
clone size: -
D gene: TRBD1
CDR3 DNA: TGTGCCAGTCAACCGGGACAGGGCTGGAATGAGCAGTTCTTC
CDR3 protein: CASQPGQGWNEQFF

J gene: TRBJ1-1
V gene: TRBV28
clone size: -
D gene: -
CDR3 DNA: TGTGCCAGCAGTTTGGGCAGGGGAACTGAAGCTTTCTTT
CDR3 protein: CASSLGRGTEAFF

J gene: TRBJ2-2
V gene: TRBV18
clone size: -
D gene: -
CDR3 DNA: TGTGCCAGCTCACCAATAAGGACTGGGGAGCTGTTTTTT
CDR3 protein: CASSPIRTGELFF

J gene: TRBJ1-1
V gene: TRBV21-1
clone size: -
D gene: -
CDR3 DNA: TGTGCCAGCACCCCAGGGGGGCGCTATACTGAAGCTTTCTTT
CDR3 protein: CASTPGGRYTEAFF

J gene: TRBJ2-7
V gene: TRBV5-1
clone size: -
D gene: -
CDR3 DNA: TGCGCCAGCAGCATAGCCGGGACGGACTACGAGCAGTACTTC
CDR3 protein: CASSIAGTDYEQYF